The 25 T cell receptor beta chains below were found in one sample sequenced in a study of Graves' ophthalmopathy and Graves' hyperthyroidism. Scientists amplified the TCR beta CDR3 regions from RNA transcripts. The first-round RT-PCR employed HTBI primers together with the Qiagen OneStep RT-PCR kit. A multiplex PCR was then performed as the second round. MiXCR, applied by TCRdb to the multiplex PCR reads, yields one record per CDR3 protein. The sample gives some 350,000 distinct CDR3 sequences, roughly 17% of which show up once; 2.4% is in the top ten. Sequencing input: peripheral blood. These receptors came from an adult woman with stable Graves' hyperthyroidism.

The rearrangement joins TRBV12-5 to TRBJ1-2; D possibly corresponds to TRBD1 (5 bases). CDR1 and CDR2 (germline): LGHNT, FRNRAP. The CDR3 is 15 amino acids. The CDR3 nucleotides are TGTGCCAGCAGTTTGGGGGGAGGGAGAAACTATGGCTACACCTTC. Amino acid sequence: CASSLGGGRNYGYTF. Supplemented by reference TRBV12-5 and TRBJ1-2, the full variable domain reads DARVTQTPRHKVTEMGQEVTMRCQPILGHNTVFWYRQTMMQGLELLAYFRNRAPLDDSGMPKDRFSAEMPDATLATLKIQPSEPRDSAVYFCASSLGGGRNYGYTFGSGTRLTVV.

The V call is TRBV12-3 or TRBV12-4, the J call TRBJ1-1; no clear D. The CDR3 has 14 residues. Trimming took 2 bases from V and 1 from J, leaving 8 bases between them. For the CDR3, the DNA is TGTGCCAGCAGTTTAAGAGAGACGAACACTGAAGCTTTCTTT. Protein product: CASSLRETNTEAFF.

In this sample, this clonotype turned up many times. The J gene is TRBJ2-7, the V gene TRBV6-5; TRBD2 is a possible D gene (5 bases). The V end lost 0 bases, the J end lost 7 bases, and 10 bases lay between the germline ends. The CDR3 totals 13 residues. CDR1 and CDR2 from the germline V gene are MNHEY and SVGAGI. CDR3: CASSYSGEEEQYF. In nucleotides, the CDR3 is TGTGCCAGCAGTTACTCGGGAGAAGAGGAGCAGTACTTC.

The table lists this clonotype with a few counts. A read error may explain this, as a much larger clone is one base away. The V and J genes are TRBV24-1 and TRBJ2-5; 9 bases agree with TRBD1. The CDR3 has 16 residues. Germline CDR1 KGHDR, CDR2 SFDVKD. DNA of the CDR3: TGTGCCACCAGTGACACCGGGACAGGGTTAGGGGAGACCAAGTACTTC. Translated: CATSDTGTGLGETKYF.

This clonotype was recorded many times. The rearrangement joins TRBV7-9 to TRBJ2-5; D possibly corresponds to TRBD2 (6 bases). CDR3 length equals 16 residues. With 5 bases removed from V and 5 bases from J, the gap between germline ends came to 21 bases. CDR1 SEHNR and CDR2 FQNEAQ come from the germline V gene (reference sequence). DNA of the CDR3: TGTGCCAGCAGCCCTTATTCCGGCAGCGGAGGGGAGACCCAGTACTTC. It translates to CASSPYSGSGGETQYF.

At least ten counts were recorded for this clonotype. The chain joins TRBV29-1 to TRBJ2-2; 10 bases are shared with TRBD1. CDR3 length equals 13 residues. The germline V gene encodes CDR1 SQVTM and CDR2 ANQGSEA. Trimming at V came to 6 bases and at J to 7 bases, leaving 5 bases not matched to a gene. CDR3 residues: CSVGTGDGGELFF. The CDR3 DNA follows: TGCAGCGTCGGGACAGGGGACGGCGGGGAGCTGTTTTTT.

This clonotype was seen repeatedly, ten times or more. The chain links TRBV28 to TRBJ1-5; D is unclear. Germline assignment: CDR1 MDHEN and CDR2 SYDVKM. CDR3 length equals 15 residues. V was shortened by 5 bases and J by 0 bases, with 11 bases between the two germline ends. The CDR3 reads CASSPHKYSNQPQHF. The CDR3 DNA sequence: TGTGCCAGCAGTCCACACAAATATAGCAATCAGCCCCAGCATTTT.

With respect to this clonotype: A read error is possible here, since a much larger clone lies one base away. The CDR3 region is CASSMRASETLGDNEQYF. CDR3 nucleotides: TGTGCCAGTAGTATGCGGGCTAGCGAGACTCTTGGAGATAACGAGCAGTACTTC. The V gene is TRBV19, the J gene TRBJ2-7; D might be TRBD2 (6 bases). Germline CDR1 LNHDA, CDR2 SQIVND (reference sequence). This CDR3 contains 18 residues. Trimming shortened V by 3 bases and J by 5 bases, and 26 bases separated the two germline ends. The whole variable domain, filled in from reference TRBV19 and TRBJ2-7, reads DGGITQSPKYLFRKEGQNVTLSCEQNLNHDAMYWYRQDPGQGLRLIYYSQIVNDFQKGDIAEGYSVSREKKESFPLTVTSAQKNPTAFYLCASSMRASETLGDNEQYFGPGTRLTVT.

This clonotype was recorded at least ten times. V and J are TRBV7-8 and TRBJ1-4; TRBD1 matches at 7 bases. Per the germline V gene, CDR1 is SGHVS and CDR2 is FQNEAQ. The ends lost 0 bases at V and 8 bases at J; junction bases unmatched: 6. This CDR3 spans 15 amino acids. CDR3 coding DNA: TGTGCCAGCAGCTTAGCGGATGGGGACAGCGAAAAACTGTTTTTT. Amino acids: CASSLADGDSEKLFF.

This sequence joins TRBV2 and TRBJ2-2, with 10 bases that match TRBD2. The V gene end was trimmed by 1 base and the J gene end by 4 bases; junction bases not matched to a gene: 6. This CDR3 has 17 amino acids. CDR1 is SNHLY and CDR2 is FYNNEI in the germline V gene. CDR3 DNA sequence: TGTGCCAGCAGTGAAGAAGCGGGAGGGCCAAGCACCGGGGAGCTGTTTTTT. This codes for CASSEEAGGPSTGELFF.

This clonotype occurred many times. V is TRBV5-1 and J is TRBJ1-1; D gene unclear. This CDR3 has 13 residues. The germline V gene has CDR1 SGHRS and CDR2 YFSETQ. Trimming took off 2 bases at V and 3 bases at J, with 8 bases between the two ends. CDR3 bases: TGCGCCAGCAGCTTCAAGGTTGACACTGAAGCTTTCTTT. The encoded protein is CASSFKVDTEAFF.

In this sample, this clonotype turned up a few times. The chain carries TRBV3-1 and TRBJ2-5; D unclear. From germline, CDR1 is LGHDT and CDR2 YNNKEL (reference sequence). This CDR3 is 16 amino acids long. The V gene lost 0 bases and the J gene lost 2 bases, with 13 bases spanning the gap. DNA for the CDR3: TGTGCCAGCAGCCAAGAGGATCTGGGCAGGCAAGAGACCCAGTACTTC. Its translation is CASSQEDLGRQETQYF.

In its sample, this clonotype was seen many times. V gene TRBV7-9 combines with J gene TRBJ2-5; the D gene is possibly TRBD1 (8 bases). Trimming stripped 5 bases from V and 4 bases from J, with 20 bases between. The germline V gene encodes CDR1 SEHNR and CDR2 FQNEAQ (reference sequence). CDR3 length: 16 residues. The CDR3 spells CASSKDRDYAGETQYF. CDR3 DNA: TGTGCCAGCAGCAAGGACAGGGACTATGCAGGAGAGACCCAGTACTTC.

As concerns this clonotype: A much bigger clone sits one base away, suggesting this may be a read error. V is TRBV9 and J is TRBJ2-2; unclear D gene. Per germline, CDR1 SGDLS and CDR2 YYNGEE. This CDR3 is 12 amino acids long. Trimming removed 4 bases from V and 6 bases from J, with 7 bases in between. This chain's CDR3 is CASSPVPGELFF. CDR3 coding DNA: TGTGCCAGCAGCCCCGTCCCCGGGGAGCTGTTTTTT. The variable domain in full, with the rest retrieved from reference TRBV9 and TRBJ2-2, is DSGVTQTPKHLITATGQRVTLRCSPRSGDLSVYWYQQSLDQGLQFLIQYYNGEERAKGNILERFSAQQFPDLHSELNLSSLELGDSALYFCASSPVPGELFFGEGSRLTVL.

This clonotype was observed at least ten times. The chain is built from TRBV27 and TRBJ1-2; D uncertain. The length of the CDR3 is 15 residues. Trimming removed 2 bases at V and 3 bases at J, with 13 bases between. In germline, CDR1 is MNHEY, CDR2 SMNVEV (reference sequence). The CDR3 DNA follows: TGTGCCAGCAGTTTAGGCCCGGGTCCCCACTATGGCTACACCTTC. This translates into CASSLGPGPHYGYTF.

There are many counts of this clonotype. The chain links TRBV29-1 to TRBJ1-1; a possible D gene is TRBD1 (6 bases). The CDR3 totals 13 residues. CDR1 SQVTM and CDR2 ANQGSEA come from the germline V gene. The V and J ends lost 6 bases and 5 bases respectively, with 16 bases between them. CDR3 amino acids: CSVGLGGWTEAFF. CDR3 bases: TGCAGCGTCGGATTAGGGGGTTGGACTGAAGCTTTCTTT.

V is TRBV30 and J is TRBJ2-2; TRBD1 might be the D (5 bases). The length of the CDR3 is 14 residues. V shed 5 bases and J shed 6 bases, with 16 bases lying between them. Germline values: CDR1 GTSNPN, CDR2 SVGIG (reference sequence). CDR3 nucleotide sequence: TGTGCCTGGCAGGGCCCCATGGCGTCCGGGGAGCTGTTTTTT. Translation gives CAWQGPMASGELFF.

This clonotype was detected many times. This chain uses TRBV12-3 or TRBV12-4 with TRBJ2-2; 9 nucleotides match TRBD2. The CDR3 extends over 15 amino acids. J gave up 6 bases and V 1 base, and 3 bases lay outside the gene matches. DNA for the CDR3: TGTGCCAGCAGTTTAGAAGGGACTAGCCCCGGGGAGCTGTTTTTT. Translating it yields CASSLEGTSPGELFF.

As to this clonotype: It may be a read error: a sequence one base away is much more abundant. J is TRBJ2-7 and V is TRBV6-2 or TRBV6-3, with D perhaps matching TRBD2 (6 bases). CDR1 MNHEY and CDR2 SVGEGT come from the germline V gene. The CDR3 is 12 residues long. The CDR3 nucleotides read TGTGCCAGCACGGGGGACTCCCCCGAGCAGTGCTTC. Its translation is CASTGDSPEQCF.

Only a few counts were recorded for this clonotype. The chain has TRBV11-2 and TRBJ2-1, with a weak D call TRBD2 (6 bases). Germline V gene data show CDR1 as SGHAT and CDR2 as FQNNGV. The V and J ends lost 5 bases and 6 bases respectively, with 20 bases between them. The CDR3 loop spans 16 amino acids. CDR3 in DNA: TGTGCCAGCAGCCCCCTGAGGGGACTTATGCCCAATGAGCAGTTCTTC. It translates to CASSPLRGLMPNEQFF.

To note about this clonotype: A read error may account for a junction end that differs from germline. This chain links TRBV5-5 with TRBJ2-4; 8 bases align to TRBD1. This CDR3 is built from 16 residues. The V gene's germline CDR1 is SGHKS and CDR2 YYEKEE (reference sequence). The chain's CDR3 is CASSLGQGISKNIKYF. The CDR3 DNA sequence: TGTGCCAGCAGCTTGGGACAGGGGATTTCCAAAAACATTAAGTACTTC.

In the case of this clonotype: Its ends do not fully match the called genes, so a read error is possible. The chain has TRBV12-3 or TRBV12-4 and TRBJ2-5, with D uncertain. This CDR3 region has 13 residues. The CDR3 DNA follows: TGTGCCAGCAGTTTGGTCCTCCAAGAGACCAAGTACTTC. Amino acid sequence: CASSLVLQETKYF.

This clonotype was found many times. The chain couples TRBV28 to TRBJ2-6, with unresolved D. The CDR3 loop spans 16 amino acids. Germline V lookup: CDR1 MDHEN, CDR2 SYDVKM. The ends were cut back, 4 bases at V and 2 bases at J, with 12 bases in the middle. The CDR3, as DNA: TGTGCCAGCAGTTCGAAGACAAAAGCTGGGGCCAACGTCCTGACTTTC. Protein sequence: CASSSKTKAGANVLTF.

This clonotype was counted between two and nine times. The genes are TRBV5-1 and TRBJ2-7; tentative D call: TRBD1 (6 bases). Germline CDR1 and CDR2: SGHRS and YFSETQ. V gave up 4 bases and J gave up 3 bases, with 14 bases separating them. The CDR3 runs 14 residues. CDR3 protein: CASSDLQGRYEQYF. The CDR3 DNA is TGCGCCAGCAGCGACCTACAGGGTCGCTACGAGCAGTACTTC.

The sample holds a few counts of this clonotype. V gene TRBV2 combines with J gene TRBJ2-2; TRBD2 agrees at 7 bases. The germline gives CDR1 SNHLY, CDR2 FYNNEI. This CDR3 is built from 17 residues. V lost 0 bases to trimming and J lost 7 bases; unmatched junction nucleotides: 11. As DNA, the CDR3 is TGTGCCAGCAGTGAAGCGCTTCATGGTGGGGGGGACGGGGAGCTGTTTTTT. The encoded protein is CASSEALHGGGDGELFF. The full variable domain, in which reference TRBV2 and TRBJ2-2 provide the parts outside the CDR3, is EPEVTQTPSHQVTQMGQEVILRCVPISNHLYFYWYRQILGQKVEFLVSFYNNEISEKSEIFDDQFSVERPDGSNFTLKIRSTKLEDSAMYFCASSEALHGGGDGELFFGEGSRLTVL.